This T cell receptor (beta chain) was sequenced for a study of T cell responses to AZD1222 COVID-19 vaccine. Study conclusions and caveats: Only a handful of AZD1222 recipients, several in all, had baseline seropositivity. Along spike, vaccine-associated CD4 TCRs were found throughout, with dominance at 160-218 and 743-854. Compared with day 0, the breadth and depth of the Spike-specific TCR repertoire rose significantly after two doses of AZD1222.

Some clones are missing from TCRdb's copy, which holds only in-frame ones; the method was immunoSEQ multiplex PCR. The sample shows around 120,000 clones, around 84% of them seen only once. Concerning this clone itself: No antigen is known for it.

Pooling was applied to second doses at about 4 or about 12 weeks. CDR3 length equals 17 residues. The V segment lost 4 bases and the J segment 1 base; nucleotides outside the gene matches: 9. Germline CDR1 is KGHDR and CDR2 is SFDVKD. V and J are TRBV24-1 and TRBJ2-1, with TRBD1 identical over 7 bases. This receptor was identified in an adult who received the AZD1222 COVID-19 vaccine. The sequences come from peripheral blood, collected 28 days after the second AZD1222 dose. The CDR3 DNA reads TGTGCCACCAGTGACCCTCATGGCAGGGGGTCCTACAATGAGCAGTTCTTC. It encodes CATSDPHGRGSYNEQFF.